This is a list of T cell receptor beta chains from one sample in a study of spatial heterogeneity in lung cancer. In TCRdb, the 5' RACE reads were re-called with MiXCR into one record per CDR3 protein. The sample shows roughly 39,000 distinct CDR3 sequences, 7.5% of them seen only once. Sequences were derived from PBMCs, sampled at surgery. The receptors derive from a male donor with early-stage non-small cell lung cancer. CDR3s include the opening cysteine and the closing phenylalanine or tryptophan. D genes are given only for firm matches. Not all rows give a size; the values are once, few, many and, for expanded clones, a class.

size,length,J,V,D,DNA,CDR3
many,13,TRBJ2-3,TRBV3-1,TRBD2,TGTGCCAGCAGCCAAGATCCTAGCGGGGGCCCGTATTTT,CASSQDPSGGPYF
NA,14,TRBJ2-1,TRBV19,NA,TGTGCCAGTCGAAGCATGAGCACCTACAATGAGCAGTTCTTC,CASRSMSTYNEQFF
few,12,TRBJ2-7,TRBV18,NA,TGTGCCAGCTCACCACAAGCGGGCGGCTCTTACTTC,CASSPQAGGSYF
many,15,TRBJ1-1,TRBV6-2/TRBV6-3,NA,TGTGCCAGCAGTTTGGACAGCCTCCCGAACACTGAAGCTTTCTTT,CASSLDSLPNTEAFF
NA,14,TRBJ2-1,TRBV18,NA,TGTGCCAGCTCACCCGGCGAGGGATTCCGAGAGCAGTTCTTC,CASSPGEGFREQFF
few,13,TRBJ1-1,TRBV11-2,NA,TGTGCCAGCAGCTTAGCTTTGGTCACTGAAGCTTTCTTT,CASSLALVTEAFF
many,14,TRBJ2-5,TRBV11-3,NA,TGTGCCAGCAGCTTACTCGAAGGAAAAGAGACCCAGTACTTC,CASSLLEGKETQYF
few,17,TRBJ2-6,TRBV18,NA,TGTGCCAGCTCATCCCGGGACGGTAGCTCTGGGGCCAACGTCCTGACTTTC,CASSSRDGSSGANVLTF
few,16,TRBJ2-3,TRBV6-5,NA,TGTGCCAGCAGTTACTCGGGCATACTAGCAACAGATACGCAGTATTTT,CASSYSGILATDTQYF
many,15,TRBJ2-3,TRBV7-3,TRBD2,TGTGCCAGCAGCTTACCTAGCGGGGGGGCAGATACGCAGTATTTT,CASSLPSGGADTQYF
many,12,TRBJ1-5,TRBV14,NA,TGTGCCGCCGACCCCGGCTTATGGCCCCAGCATTTT,CAADPGLWPQHF
many,13,TRBJ1-5,TRBV6-2/TRBV6-3,TRBD1,TGTGCCAGCAGCCAGACAGGGTGGCAGCCCCAGCATTTT,CASSQTGWQPQHF
NA,14,TRBJ1-1,TRBV27,NA,TGTGCCAGCAGTTTCGCAGAATTCGACACTGAAGCTTTCTTT,CASSFAEFDTEAFF
NA,18,TRBJ2-5,TRBV4-2,TRBD2,TGTGCCAGCAGCCAAATTCAGGGACTAGCGGGGGACCAAGAGACCCAGTACTTC,CASSQIQGLAGDQETQYF
many,14,TRBJ1-1,TRBV5-5,NA,TGTGCCAGCAGCTTGGCCTTCGCGGAAAGGATGGCTTTCTTT,CASSLAFAERMAFF
NA,15,TRBJ2-5,TRBV4-1,NA,TGCGCCAGCAGCCAAACTGGCATCAAGACGGAGACCCAGTACTTC,CASSQTGIKTETQYF
medium-sized,12,TRBJ2-1,TRBV20-1,TRBD2,TGCAGTGCCAGGACTAGCGAGATCGAGCAGTTCTTC,CSARTSEIEQFF
many,19,TRBJ2-1,TRBV6-5,TRBD2,TGTGCCAGCAGCTTACGAGTAGGTGGGCTAGCGGGAGCAGACAATGAGCAGTTCTTC,CASSLRVGGLAGADNEQFF
NA,14,TRBJ2-5,TRBV2,NA,TGTGCCATCACCCTGGAAAGTTACCAAGAGACCCAGTACTTC,CAITLESYQETQYF
few,16,TRBJ2-1,TRBV28,TRBD2,TGTGCCAGCAGTTCTGGTGGGACTAGCGGGAGAATTGAGCAGTTCTTC,CASSSGGTSGRIEQFF
NA,15,TRBJ2-3,TRBV7-2,TRBD2,TGTGCCAGCAGCTTAGGTAGCGGGAGTGCCTATACGCAGTATTTT,CASSLGSGSAYTQYF
many,16,TRBJ1-1,TRBV24-1,NA,TGTGCCACCAGTGACTCCGCAGGCCGTGGGGGGACTGAAGCTTTCTTT,CATSDSAGRGGTEAFF
NA,14,TRBJ2-7,TRBV12-3/TRBV12-4,NA,TGTGCCAGCAGAAACCGGGACGGCCCCCACGAGCAGTACTTC,CASRNRDGPHEQYF
few,14,TRBJ1-4,TRBV6-5,TRBD1,TGTGCCAGCAGTTTCGACAGGGGGGGCGAAAAACTGTTTTTT,CASSFDRGGEKLFF
NA,14,TRBJ2-3,TRBV20-1,TRBD2,TGCAGTGCCCCGGATAGCGGGAACACAGATACGCAGTATTTT,CSAPDSGNTDTQYF
NA,12,TRBJ1-1,TRBV5-5,NA,TGTGCCAGCTTGTGGGCGGGCACTGAAGCTTTCTTT,CASLWAGTEAFF
few,16,TRBJ2-3,TRBV9,NA,TGTGCCAGCAGCGCACTAGGGGGGACTAGCACAGATACGCAGTATTTT,CASSALGGTSTDTQYF
few,16,TRBJ2-1,TRBV4-3,NA,TGCGCCAGCAGCCAAGAGCACACAACCTCCTACAATGAGCAGTTCTTC,CASSQEHTTSYNEQFF
many,12,TRBJ2-5,TRBV3-1,NA,TGTGCCAGCAGCCACTCCTTACAGACCCAGTACTTC,CASSHSLQTQYF
many,15,TRBJ1-4,TRBV6-5,NA,TGTGCCAGCAGTTACTCGAGACAAACCGATGAAAAACTGTTTTTT,CASSYSRQTDEKLFF
medium-sized,15,TRBJ2-7,TRBV4-1,NA,TGCGCCAGCAGCCCAGGGCACGGCCCCTCCTACGAGCAGTACTTC,CASSPGHGPSYEQYF
few,15,TRBJ2-5,TRBV11-2,TRBD1,TGTGCCAGCAGCACCATTAGGGGGACAGCCGAGACCCAGTACTTC,CASSTIRGTAETQYF
many,14,TRBJ1-3,TRBV10-3,TRBD1,TGTGCCATCAGCGATTCGACAGGGGGAAACACCATATATTTT,CAISDSTGGNTIYF
few,13,TRBJ2-5,TRBV18,NA,TGTGCCAGCTCAGCCGGGGAACAAGAGACCCAGTACTTC,CASSAGEQETQYF
few,14,TRBJ2-7,TRBV5-1,NA,TGCGCCAGCAGCGGGCAGGGGGGCGCCTACGAGCAGTACTTC,CASSGQGGAYEQYF
few,16,TRBJ2-2,TRBV7-6,TRBD2,TGTGCCAGCAGCTTGCTAGCGGGAGCGGACACCGGGGAGCTGTTTTTT,CASSLLAGADTGELFF
many,15,TRBJ2-3,TRBV12-5,TRBD1,TGTGCTAGTGGCTCGCCTTCGACAGGGACAGATACGCAGTATTTT,CASGSPSTGTDTQYF
many,15,TRBJ2-1,TRBV3-1,TRBD1,TGTGCCAGCAGCCGTCCGGGACAGGGGAAGCATGAGCAGTTCTTC,CASSRPGQGKHEQFF
many,15,TRBJ1-5,TRBV12-3/TRBV12-4,NA,TGTGCCAGCACCCAAGCAGGGGTGAGCAATCAGCCCCAGCATTTT,CASTQAGVSNQPQHF
NA,15,TRBJ1-1,TRBV5-6,TRBD1,TGTGCCAGCATCCTAGAACAGGGGATCGACACTGAAGCTTTCTTT,CASILEQGIDTEAFF
many,13,TRBJ2-5,TRBV5-8,TRBD1,TGTGCCAGCAACCCGGGACAGGGAGAGACCCAGTACTTC,CASNPGQGETQYF
NA,14,TRBJ2-1,TRBV5-1,NA,TGCGCCAGTTGGTTGGGACTCGCAAACAATGAGCAGTTCTTC,CASWLGLANNEQFF